One sample yielded the 21 T cell receptor beta chains listed below, sequenced in a study of blood T cell repertoires in COVID-19. Using immunoSEQ multiplex PCR, the repertoire was profiled, and TCRdb retains in-frame clones only, with some absent. The sample contains about 260,000 clones, over 75% of which appear only once. Material: peripheral blood. These receptors originate from a human donor in a cohort sampled during active COVID-19.

The gene calls are TRBV27 and TRBJ2-7, with 8 bases lining up with TRBD2. The J segment lost 3 bases and the V segment lost 8 bases, leaving 3 bases of the junction unmatched. The CDR3 contains 12 residues. Germline V CDR1 and CDR2: MNHEY, SMNVEV (reference sequence). The CDR3 coding sequence is TGTGCCAGCGGACTAGCCGGCTACGAGCAGTACTTC. This encodes CASGLAGYEQYF.

CDR3 sequence reads: CASSGGQEVDIQYF. The CDR3 DNA follows: TGTGCCAGCAGCGGGGGACAGGAGGTGGACATTCAGTACTTC. The rearrangement joins TRBV5-8 to TRBJ2-4; 8 nucleotides match TRBD1. Losses at the gene ends were 4 bases for V and 8 bases for J; bases not matched to a gene: 8. Germline values: CDR1 SGHTS, CDR2 YDEGEE. The length of the CDR3 is 14 residues. The full variable domain, completed using reference TRBV5-8 and TRBJ2-4, is EAGVTQSPTHLIKTRGQQATLRCSPISGHTSVYWYQQALGLGLQFLLWYDEGEERNRGNFPPRFSGRQFPNYSSELNVNALELEDSALYLCASSGGQEVDIQYFGAGTRLSVL.

The chain is built from TRBV11-2 and TRBJ1-4, with 10 bases matching TRBD1. CDR1 and CDR2 from the germline V gene are SGHAT and FQNNGV. This CDR3 is built from 18 residues. V shed 5 bases and J 2 bases; nucleotides not matched to a gene: 11. CDR3 DNA sequence: TGTGCCAGCAGCCCACAAGACAGGGGGCGCCTGACTAATGAAAAACTGTTTTTT. This translates into CASSPQDRGRLTNEKLFF.

The rearrangement joins TRBV19 to TRBJ2-3; D not certain. This CDR3 is 16 amino acids long. V was cut by 0 bases and J by 5 bases, with 15 bases left in between. CDR1 is LNHDA and CDR2 is SQIVND in the germline V gene (reference sequence). This CDR3 is CASSIDERLLKDTQYF. For the CDR3, the DNA is TGTGCCAGTAGTATAGATGAGCGTCTTCTGAAAGATACGCAGTATTTT.

This chain uses TRBV5-5 with TRBJ1-1, with 7 positions matching TRBD1. Trimming at V came to 0 bases and at J to 0 bases, leaving 5 bases not matched to a gene. The length of the CDR3 is 16 residues. Looked up from germline, CDR1 is SGHKS and CDR2 is YYEKEE (reference sequence). CDR3 bases: TGTGCCAGCAGCTTGGTCCCGGGACAGCTGAACACTGAAGCTTTCTTT. It codes for CASSLVPGQLNTEAFF.

This clone came up a few times. The gene calls are TRBV6-5 and TRBJ1-2; the match to TRBD1 covers 12 bases. V lost 6 bases, J lost 7 bases, and 6 bases stayed unmatched. CDR1 and CDR2 from the germline V gene are MNHEY and SVGAGI. The CDR3 is made up of 14 amino acids. The chain's CDR3 is CASSTGTGGSGYTF. CDR3 in DNA: TGTGCCAGCAGCACCGGGACAGGGGGCTCTGGCTACACCTTC.

This chain joins TRBV9 and TRBJ2-3; D may be TRBD2 (6 bases). CDR1 and CDR2 from the germline V gene are SGDLS and YYNGEE. V lost 0 bases, J lost 1 base, and 12 bases lay in between. CDR3 size: 16 residues. CDR3 in amino acids: CASSVALAPGTDTQYF. The CDR3 DNA reads TGTGCCAGCAGCGTAGCTCTAGCGCCCGGCACAGATACGCAGTATTTT.

The V gene is TRBV15, the J gene TRBJ1-1; D unresolved. This CDR3 spans 14 amino acids. Trimming stripped 0 bases from V and 1 base from J, with 6 bases between. CDR1 is LNHNV, CDR2 YYDKDF, per germline (reference sequence). The CDR3 DNA reads as TGTGCCACCAGCAGAGAGTCAGAGAACACTGAAGCTTTCTTT. Encoded protein: CATSRESENTEAFF. Drawing the rest from reference TRBV15 and TRBJ1-1, the complete variable domain is DAMVIQNPRYQVTQFGKPVTLSCSQTLNHNVMYWYQQKSSQAPKLLFHYYDKDFNNEADTPDNFQSRRPNTSFCFLDIRSPGLGDTAMYLCATSRESENTEAFFGQGTRLTVV.

This chain joins TRBV3-1 (or the pseudogene TRBV3-2) and TRBJ2-7; 14 bases match TRBD2. Germline loops: CDR1 LGHDT, CDR2 YNNKEL (reference sequence). This CDR3 has 19 residues. The ends lost 0 bases at V and 2 bases at J; junction bases unmatched: 9. The CDR3 DNA reads TGTGCCAGCAGCCAAGAAACCCCCGGACTAGCGGGGGGCGCCTACGAGCAGTACTTC. Its translation: CASSQETPGLAGGAYEQYF.

Here the CDR3 DNA reads TGTGCCAGCAGCCTCGGACTCCTGAACACTGAAGCTTTCTTT. The encoded protein is CASSLGLLNTEAFF. The chain combines TRBV7-3 with TRBJ1-1; D is unclear. Germline CDR1 and CDR2: SGHTA and FQGTGA. This CDR3 is 14 amino acids long. Between the trimmed V and J ends, which lost 5 bases and 0 bases, there was a span of 10 bases.

The rearrangement links TRBV5-6 to TRBJ1-5; D remains unclear. The V and J ends lost 3 bases and 1 base respectively, with 11 bases between them. The CDR3 is made up of 15 amino acids. Germline V gene lookup returns CDR1 SGHDT and CDR2 YYEEEE. The CDR3 region has the DNA TGTGCCAGCAGCTATCGATGGGCGAGCAATCAGCCCCAGCATTTT. Translating it yields CASSYRWASNQPQHF. The whole variable domain, remainder taken from reference TRBV5-6 and TRBJ1-5, is DAGVTQSPTHLIKTRGQQVTLRCSPKSGHDTVSWYQQALGQGPQFIFQYYEEEERQRGNFPDRFSGHQFPNYSSELNVNALLLGDSALYLCASSYRWASNQPQHFGDGTRLSIL.

V usage is TRBV11-2 and J usage is TRBJ1-4; 8 bases match TRBD1. The junction had 10 bases not matched to a gene; V was cut back by 4 bases and J by 3 bases. Germline CDR1 SGHAT, CDR2 FQNNGV. The CDR3 runs to 17 residues. CDR3 coding DNA: TGTGCCAGCAGCTCGGAACAGGGGGTCGGGCCTAATGAAAAACTGTTTTTT. Protein: CASSSEQGVGPNEKLFF.

The chain uses TRBV6-1 and TRBJ2-2; 9 positions match TRBD1. With V trimmed by 4 bases and J by 6 bases, 9 bases remained unmatched. The germline CDR1 and CDR2 sequences are MNHNS and SASEGT. This CDR3 contains 16 residues. The CDR3 nucleotides are TGTGCCAGCAGTGCCCAAGGACAGGGGATGGCCGGGGAGCTGTTTTTT. This translates into CASSAQGQGMAGELFF.

This clone came up many times. This rearrangement joins TRBV10-2 to TRBJ2-7; 8 bases line up with TRBD1. The germline V gene has CDR1 WSHSY and CDR2 SAAADI. The CDR3 is 13 residues long. V shed 3 bases, J shed 7 bases, and the junction held 5 bases outside the gene matches. CDR3 in DNA: TGCGCCAGCAGTGATACAGGGGGAGAGGAGCAGTACTTC. Protein sequence: CASSDTGGEEQYF.

The rearrangement uses TRBV27 and TRBJ1-1; the D is unclear. Looked up from germline, CDR1 is MNHEY and CDR2 is SMNVEV (reference sequence). V lost 6 bases to trimming and J lost 9 bases, with 23 bases between them. There are 15 residues in the CDR3. The CDR3 DNA sequence: TGTGCCAGCAGCCCCCACCTAGAGGGCCGGGTGAAAGCTTTCTTT. It translates to CASSPHLEGRVKAFF.

The chain links TRBV20-1 to TRBJ1-6, with 9 nucleotides matching TRBD1. Germline lookup yields CDR1 DFQATT and CDR2 SNEGSKA (reference sequence). The CDR3 has 15 residues. The J segment lost 11 bases and the V segment lost 3 bases, leaving 11 bases of the junction unmatched. CDR3 amino acids: CSASSGQGPVTPLHF. CDR3 sequence (DNA): TGCAGTGCTAGTTCGGGACAGGGACCCGTTACACCCCTCCACTTT.

The V gene is TRBV7-2, the J gene TRBJ1-5; D is possibly TRBD1 (5 bases). From germline, CDR1 is SGHTA and CDR2 FQGNSA. The CDR3 consists of 14 residues. The ends were cut back, 5 bases at V and 4 bases at J, with 12 bases in the middle. CDR3 in amino acids: CASSQDSANQPQHF. The CDR3 bases are TGTGCCAGCAGCCAAGACAGCGCTAATCAGCCCCAGCATTTT.

The V call is TRBV3-1 (or the pseudogene TRBV3-2), the J call TRBJ2-1; 7 bases match TRBD1. CDR3 size: 15 residues. Germline V gene sequence: CDR1 LGHDT, CDR2 YNNKEL (reference sequence). J gave up 0 bases and V 5 bases, and 4 bases lay outside the gene matches. The chain's CDR3 is CASSRGHASYNEQFF. The CDR3 nucleotides read TGTGCCAGCAGCAGGGGGCACGCCTCCTACAATGAGCAGTTCTTC.

V is TRBV28 and J is TRBJ2-7; D is uncertain. Germline CDR1 and CDR2: MDHEN and SYDVKM. V was shortened by 3 bases and J by 9 bases, with 15 bases between the two germline ends. The CDR3 extends over 13 amino acids. The DNA of the CDR3 is TGTGCCAGCAGTTTGGGCAGGCCTACGAGGCAGTACTTC. Translation: CASSLGRPTRQYF.

This rearrangement joins TRBV6-6 to TRBJ2-1; 8 nucleotides line up with TRBD1. CDR1 and CDR2 (germline): MNHNY, SVGAGI (reference sequence). This CDR3 region has 13 residues. The ends lost 5 bases at V and 7 bases at J; junction bases unmatched: 4. CDR3 amino acids: CASSPGQGNEQFF. The CDR3 bases are TGTGCCAGCAGTCCAGGACAGGGAAATGAGCAGTTCTTC.

This clone was found a few times. V gene TRBV10-3 combines with J gene TRBJ1-4, with 8 nucleotides matching TRBD1. Germline V gene lookup returns CDR1 ENHRY and CDR2 SYGVKD. Losses at the gene ends were 2 bases for V and 8 bases for J; bases not matched to a gene: 1. The CDR3 consists of 13 residues. In DNA, the CDR3 is TGTGCCATCAGTGAGGGGACAGGAGAAAAACTGTTTTTT. This translates into CAISEGTGEKLFF.